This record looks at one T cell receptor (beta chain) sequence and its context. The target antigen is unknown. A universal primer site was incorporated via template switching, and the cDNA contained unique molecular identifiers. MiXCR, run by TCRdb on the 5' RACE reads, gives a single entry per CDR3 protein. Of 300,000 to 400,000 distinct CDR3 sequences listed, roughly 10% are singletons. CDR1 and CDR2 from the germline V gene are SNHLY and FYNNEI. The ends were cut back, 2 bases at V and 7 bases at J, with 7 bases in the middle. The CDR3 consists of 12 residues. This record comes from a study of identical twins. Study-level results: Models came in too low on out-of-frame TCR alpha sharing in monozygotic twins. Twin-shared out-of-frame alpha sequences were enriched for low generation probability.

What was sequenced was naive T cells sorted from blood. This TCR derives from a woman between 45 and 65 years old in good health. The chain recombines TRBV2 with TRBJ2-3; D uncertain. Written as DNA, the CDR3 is TGTGCCAGCAGTGAACAGGTCTATACGCAGTATTTT. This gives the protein CASSEQVYTQYF.